This entry features one T cell receptor (beta chain) sequence. Its target is not known. Profiled with immunoSEQ multiplex PCR; TCRdb holds only in-frame clones, not every one. The sample lists 39,000 or so clones; approximately 89% were seen once. The germline CDR1 and CDR2 sequences are GTSNPN and SVGIG (reference sequence). This CDR3 has 15 residues. The V segment lost 1 base and the J segment 5 bases; nucleotides outside the gene matches: 7. The data belong to a study of neoadjuvant nivolumab and ipilimumab in lung cancer. Study-level points and caveats: From pretherapy to surgery, tumor richness and clonality rose with dual therapy.

The TCR was taken from an adult with non-small cell lung cancer. The sample was peripheral blood, taken before neoadjuvant nivolumab, alone or with ipilimumab. The chain has TRBV30 and TRBJ2-2, with 7 bases identical to TRBD2. CDR3 nucleotide sequence: TGTGCCTGGAGTGCGGCGGGAGTTTGGACCGGGGAGCTGTTTTTT. This codes for CAWSAAGVWTGELFF.